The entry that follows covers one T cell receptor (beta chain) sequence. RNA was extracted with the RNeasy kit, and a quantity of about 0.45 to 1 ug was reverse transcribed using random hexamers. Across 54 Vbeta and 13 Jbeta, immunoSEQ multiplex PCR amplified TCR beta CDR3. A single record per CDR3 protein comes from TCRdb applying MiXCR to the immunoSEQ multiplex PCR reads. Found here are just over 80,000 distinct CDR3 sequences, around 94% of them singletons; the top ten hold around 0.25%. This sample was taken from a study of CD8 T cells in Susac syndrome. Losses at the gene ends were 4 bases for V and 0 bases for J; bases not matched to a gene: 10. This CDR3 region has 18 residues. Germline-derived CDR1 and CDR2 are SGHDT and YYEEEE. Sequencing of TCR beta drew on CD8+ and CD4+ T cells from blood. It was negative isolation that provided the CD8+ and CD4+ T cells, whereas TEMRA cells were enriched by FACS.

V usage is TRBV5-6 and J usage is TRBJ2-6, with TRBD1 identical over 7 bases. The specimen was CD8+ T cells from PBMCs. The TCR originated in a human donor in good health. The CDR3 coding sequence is TGTGCCAGCAGCGGTACGCGTTGGGACAGCTCTGGGGCCAACGTCCTGACTTTC. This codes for CASSGTRWDSSGANVLTF.